Below are 28 T cell receptor beta chains sequenced from a single sample in a study of blood T cells in healthy people across ages. A J-beta primer mix and a sample-barcoded 5' primer were used in a second PCR of roughly 7 to 12 cycles. TCRdb redid the calling of the 5' RACE reads with MiXCR, one entry per CDR3 protein. This sample carries roughly 1,800,000 distinct CDR3 sequences, roughly 52% of them seen once, and the ten largest clones take approximately 2.1%. The material sequenced was blood. The receptor source for this set is a woman aged 40-49 years in good health.

This clonotype has only a few counts. CDR3 coding DNA: TGTGCCAGCAGCTCAACAGGGGGCAGGAACATTCAGTACTTC. Translation: CASSSTGGRNIQYF. The V call is TRBV7-9, the J call TRBJ2-4; 9 bases map to TRBD1. The V and J ends lost 4 bases and 7 bases, in that order; junction bases with no gene match: 5. The CDR3 runs 14 residues. Germline V gene lookup returns CDR1 SEHNR and CDR2 FQNEAQ (reference sequence).

The chain recombines TRBV29-1 with TRBJ2-7, with a tentative D call TRBD1 (6 bases). CDR1 SQVTM and CDR2 ANQGSEA come from the germline V gene. This CDR3 spans 13 amino acids. Deletions cut 4 bases from V and 1 base from J, with 11 bases between. This chain's CDR3 is CSVGTGSSYEQYF. CDR3 DNA sequence: TGCAGCGTTGGTACAGGGAGTTCCTACGAGCAGTACTTC.

The chain carries TRBV29-1 and TRBJ2-1; D is perhaps TRBD1 or TRBD2 (5 bases each). The CDR3 spans 10 residues. V lost 4 bases and J lost 12, with 10 bases in between. The germline gives CDR1 SQVTM, CDR2 ANQGSEA. DNA for the CDR3: TGCAGCGTTGTTGGGGACGGGCAGTTCTTC. Its protein is CSVVGDGQFF.

This clonotype has ten or more counts. The V gene is TRBV7-2, the J gene TRBJ2-5; D might be TRBD2 (5 bases). The V and J ends lost 5 bases and 2 bases respectively, with 9 bases between them. Germline values: CDR1 SGHTA, CDR2 FQGNSA. This CDR3 has 13 residues. The CDR3 DNA is TGTGCCAGCAGCCGAACTAGGCAAGAGACCCAGTACTTC. It yields the protein CASSRTRQETQYF.

The genes are TRBV24-1 and TRBJ2-5, with D tentatively TRBD1 or TRBD2 (6 bases each). Trimming stripped 1 base from V and 1 base from J, with 15 bases between. This CDR3 comprises 17 residues. Germline lookup yields CDR1 KGHDR and CDR2 SFDVKD. CDR3 coding DNA: TGTGCCACCAGTGATTTAGGAGACGGGGGCGGCCAAGAGACCCAGTACTTC. Translating gives CATSDLGDGGGQETQYF.

This clonotype was found many times. The J gene is TRBJ2-5, the V gene TRBV29-1; D perhaps matches TRBD2 (5 bases). The length of the CDR3 is 15 residues. With 2 bases removed from V and 1 base from J, the gap between germline ends came to 14 bases. Germline V CDR1 and CDR2: SQVTM, ANQGSEA. CDR3 bases: TGCAGCGTTGAAAAGGTGGGGAGTCGCCAAGAGACCCAGTACTTC. The encoded protein is CSVEKVGSRQETQYF.

The chain links TRBV5-1 to TRBJ2-1; no clear D. This CDR3 is built from 13 residues. With 0 bases removed from V and 6 bases from J, the gap between germline ends came to 7 bases. Germline-derived CDR1 and CDR2 are SGHRS and YFSETQ. The CDR3 nucleotides read TGCGCCAGCAGCTTGGTTGAGCTCAATGAGCAGTTCTTC. Protein sequence: CASSLVELNEQFF.

V usage is TRBV4-3 and J usage is TRBJ1-2, with D possibly being TRBD1 (5 bases). The length of the CDR3 is 14 residues. With 3 bases removed from V and 2 bases from J, the gap between germline ends came to 10 bases. Per the germline V gene, CDR1 is LGHNA and CDR2 is YSLEER. CDR3 bases: TGCGCCAGCAGCCAGGTCCGGGACAACTATGGCTACACCTTC. It yields the protein CASSQVRDNYGYTF.

The chain links TRBV12-3 or TRBV12-4 to TRBJ2-1, with D perhaps TRBD1 or TRBD2 (5 bases each). Trimming removed 6 bases at V and 8 bases at J, with 17 bases between. This CDR3 spans 14 amino acids. The chain's CDR3 is CASRRDRGGDEQFF. The CDR3 DNA is TGTGCCAGCAGACGGGACCGAGGTGGCGATGAGCAGTTCTTC.

This chain connects TRBV4-2 to TRBJ1-6, with 7 bases lining up with TRBD1. The germline V gene has CDR1 LGHNA and CDR2 YNFKEQ. The CDR3 covers 14 residues. Trimming took 4 bases from V and 10 from J; bases not matched to a gene: 7. CDR3 nucleotide sequence: TGTGCCAGCAGCCGACAGGGAGAGGAATCACCCCTCCACTTT. Translation gives CASSRQGEESPLHF.

As regards this clonotype: One junction end does not reproduce the germline sequence, and a read error may be involved. The rearrangement uses TRBV24-1 and TRBJ2-4, with D uncertain. Per the germline V gene, CDR1 is KGHDR and CDR2 is SFDVKD. The CDR3 totals 16 residues. CDR3 nucleotides: TGTGCCACCAGTGATTTTAAGGCTGGAGCCAAAAACACTCAGTACTTC. Amino acids: CATSDFKAGAKNTQYF.

Regarding this clonotype: A junction boundary mismatches the germline segment, possibly from a read error. This CDR3 is CASSFRGGTDAQYF. The CDR3 DNA reads TGTGCCAGCAGTTTCAGAGGGGGAACAGATGCGCAGTATTTT. The chain carries TRBV12-3 or TRBV12-4 and TRBJ2-3; weak D call: TRBD1 (6 bases). The CDR3 runs to 14 residues.

The rearrangement links TRBV20-1 to TRBJ2-5; D remains ambiguous. There are 14 residues in the CDR3. Trimming took 5 bases from V and 11 from J, leaving 24 bases between them. In germline, CDR1 is DFQATT, CDR2 SNEGSKA (reference sequence). The CDR3 reads CSAETVDWVEEQYF. The DNA of the CDR3 is TGCAGTGCTGAGACCGTCGACTGGGTTGAGGAGCAGTACTTC.

The chain recombines TRBV7-2 with TRBJ2-7, with 9 bases fitting TRBD2. The CDR3 has 16 residues. The V and J ends lost 0 bases and 0 bases, in that order; junction bases with no gene match: 3. Germline V lookup: CDR1 SGHTA, CDR2 FQGNSA. The CDR3 sequence: CASSLASSGASYEQYF. The CDR3 DNA reads TGTGCCAGCAGCTTAGCTTCTAGCGGGGCCTCCTACGAGCAGTACTTC.

V usage is TRBV11-2 and J usage is TRBJ2-3, with TRBD2 matching 16 bases. Trimming took 1 base from V and 5 from J; bases not matched to a gene: 6. Germline V gene sequence: CDR1 SGHAT, CDR2 FQNNGV. This CDR3 has 18 residues. The CDR3 nucleotides read TGTGCCAGCAGCTTAGTTGGGACTAGCGGGGGGGTGATAGATACGCAGTATTTT. The encoded protein is CASSLVGTSGGVIDTQYF.

The rearrangement links TRBV27 to TRBJ1-2; D is perhaps TRBD1 (6 bases). Trimming shortened V by 2 bases and J by 6 bases, and 10 bases separated the two germline ends. Germline assignment: CDR1 MNHEY and CDR2 SMNVEV (reference sequence). The CDR3 runs 13 residues. Written as DNA, the CDR3 is TGTGCCAGCAGTTTAACACAGGGTCATGGCTACACCTTC. It encodes CASSLTQGHGYTF.

The rearrangement links TRBV29-1 to TRBJ2-7; TRBD1 matches 8 bases. V lost 6 bases to trimming and J lost 6 bases; unmatched junction nucleotides: 13. CDR3 length equals 14 residues. The germline CDR1 and CDR2 sequences are SQVTM and ANQGSEA. The CDR3 DNA reads TGCAGCGTGGATACCGGGACAGGCCCCTGCGAGCAGTACTTC. This codes for CSVDTGTGPCEQYF.

The V gene is TRBV27, the J gene TRBJ2-1, with no clear D. Looked up from germline, CDR1 is MNHEY and CDR2 is SMNVEV (reference sequence). Trimming pared 2 bases from V and 3 bases from J, leaving 14 bases between. The CDR3 contains 16 residues. Written as DNA, the CDR3 is TGTGCCAGCAGTTTACTGGGTGGGGTCCTCTACAATGAGCAGTTCTTC. Translated: CASSLLGGVLYNEQFF.

V and J are TRBV11-3 and TRBJ2-3; no definite D call. Germline lookup yields CDR1 SGHNT and CDR2 YENEEA. CDR3 length: 13 residues. Trimming removed 4 bases from V and 6 bases from J, with 11 bases in between. This chain's CDR3 is CASSSAEADTQYF. The CDR3 DNA sequence: TGTGCCAGCAGCTCTGCAGAGGCGGATACGCAGTATTTT.

In regard to this clonotype: Germline and junction disagree at one end, which may indicate a read error. The gene calls are TRBV4-3 and TRBJ1-5; possible D gene TRBD1, 6 bases. The CDR3 has 16 amino acids. Looked up from germline, CDR1 is LGHNA and CDR2 is YSLEER. The CDR3 here is CASSQDWPGDNQPQHF. In nucleotides, the CDR3 is TGCGCCAGCAGTCAAGATTGGCCAGGGGACAATCAGCCCCAGCATTTT.

This chain connects TRBV4-3 to TRBJ2-7; the D gene is possibly TRBD2 (6 bases). The germline gives CDR1 LGHNA, CDR2 YSLEER. Deletions cut 1 base from V and 5 bases from J, with 15 bases between. There are 15 residues in the CDR3. CDR3 amino acids: CASSQATGLNDEQYF. The CDR3 coding sequence is TGCGCCAGCAGCCAAGCAACCGGACTAAATGACGAGCAGTACTTC.

J is TRBJ2-5 and V is TRBV29-1; weak D call: TRBD2 (6 bases). V was clipped by 4 bases and J by 11 bases, with 26 bases between them. The germline CDR1 and CDR2 sequences are SQVTM and ANQGSEA. CDR3 length: 15 residues. CDR3 protein: CSVGRRGHSYNEQYF. In DNA, the CDR3 is TGCAGCGTTGGTCGGCGGGGTCACTCCTACAATGAGCAGTACTTC.

This clonotype has more than one count but fewer than ten. The chain combines TRBV7-3 with TRBJ2-1, with 10 bases lining up with TRBD2. The ends lost 2 bases at V and 10 bases at J; junction bases unmatched: 14. The length of the CDR3 is 17 residues. Looked up from germline, CDR1 is SGHTA and CDR2 is FQGTGA. As DNA, the CDR3 is TGTGCCAGCAGCTTACTAGGGCAGGGACTAGCGCTAGGGGAGCAGTTCTTC. It specifies CASSLLGQGLALGEQFF.

As to this clonotype: This CDR3 fails to terminate in the conserved phenylalanine or tryptophan, so it likely reflects a read error. V and J are TRBV7-3 and TRBJ2-1, with unresolved D. This CDR3 contains 13 residues. V shed 5 bases and J shed 7 bases, with 12 bases lying between them. Germline V gene sequence: CDR1 SGHTA, CDR2 FQGTGA. The CDR3 DNA is TGTGCCAGCAGCCACGGAGTAGTTAATGAGCAGTTCGTC. This codes for CASSHGVVNEQFV.

The V gene is TRBV12-3 or TRBV12-4, the J gene TRBJ2-2, with 12 bases that match TRBD2. The J segment lost 5 bases and the V segment lost 11 bases, leaving 6 bases of the junction unmatched. The CDR3 contains 14 residues. The CDR3 DNA reads as TGTGCCTGTCTAGCGGGGGGGAGGACCGGGGAGCTGTTTTTT. Its translation is CACLAGGRTGELFF.

This clonotype was recorded a few times. V gene TRBV20-1 combines with J gene TRBJ2-5, with a possible D match to TRBD2 (5 bases). CDR1 DFQATT and CDR2 SNEGSKA come from the germline V gene (reference sequence). The CDR3 covers 21 residues. V gave up 3 bases and J gave up 0 bases, with 32 bases separating them. The CDR3 nucleotides are TGCAGTGCTAGCGAGATAGTTGTCTGGACTGAGAACCGACTGTACCAAGAGACCCAGTACTTC. Translation gives CSASEIVVWTENRLYQETQYF.

CDR3: CASSQLGLRETQYF. Here the CDR3 DNA reads TGCGCCAGCAGCCAACTGGGACTGCGGGAGACCCAGTACTTC. The gene calls are TRBV4-1 and TRBJ2-5, with a tentative D call TRBD2 (6 bases). Trimming cost V 2 bases and J 5 bases, with 12 bases left between them. The CDR3 covers 14 residues. CDR1 and CDR2 from the germline V gene are MGHRA and YSYEKL.

V and J are TRBV9 and TRBJ2-7; D is perhaps TRBD2 (6 bases). CDR3 size: 15 residues. The V end was cut by 0 bases, the J end by 6 bases, with 16 bases between. The germline V gene encodes CDR1 SGDLS and CDR2 YYNGEE. This CDR3 reads CASSVEAGRVSEQYF. In DNA, the CDR3 is TGTGCCAGCAGCGTAGAAGCGGGCAGGGTTTCCGAGCAGTACTTC.